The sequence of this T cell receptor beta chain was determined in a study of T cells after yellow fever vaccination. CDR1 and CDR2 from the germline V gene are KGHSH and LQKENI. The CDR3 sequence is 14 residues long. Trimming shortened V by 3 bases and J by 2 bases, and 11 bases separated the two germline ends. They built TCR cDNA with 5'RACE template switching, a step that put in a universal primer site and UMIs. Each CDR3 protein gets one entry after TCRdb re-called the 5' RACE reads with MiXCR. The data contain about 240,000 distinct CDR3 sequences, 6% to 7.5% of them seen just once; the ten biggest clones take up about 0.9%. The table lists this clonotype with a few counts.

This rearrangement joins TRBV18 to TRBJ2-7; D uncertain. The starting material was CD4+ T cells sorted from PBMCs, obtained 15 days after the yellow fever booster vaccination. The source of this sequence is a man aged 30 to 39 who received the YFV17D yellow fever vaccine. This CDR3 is CASSPDRMTYEQYF. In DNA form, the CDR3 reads TGTGCCAGCTCACCGGACCGGATGACCTACGAGCAGTACTTC.